This T cell receptor (beta chain) was sequenced during a study of blood T cell repertoires in COVID-19. Under the authors' procedure: Amplification of reference gene primers was used by the study to estimate nucleated cell counts. Clones were read by immunoSEQ multiplex PCR, and TCRdb kept only the in-frame ones, dropping some. For V, J and clone size, that table is used; D and trimming come from the DNA. The sample includes 250,000 to 300,000 clones, about 90% of them seen just once. The CDR3 length is 13 residues. From germline, CDR1 is LGHDT and CDR2 YNNKEL (reference sequence). V lost 4 bases, J lost 5 bases, and 12 bases lay in between. Allocation to cohorts depended on clinical history reported by the participants.

Material for sequencing was PBMCs or T cells enriched from blood (not recorded which). The TCR was taken from a woman between 50 and 59 years old who had been exposed to COVID-19. The rearrangement joins TRBV3-1 (or the pseudogene TRBV3-2) to TRBJ2-7; D gene ambiguous. The CDR3 protein is CASSPGSLNEQYF. The DNA for the CDR3 is TGTGCCAGCAGCCCCGGTAGCTTAAACGAGCAGTACTTC.